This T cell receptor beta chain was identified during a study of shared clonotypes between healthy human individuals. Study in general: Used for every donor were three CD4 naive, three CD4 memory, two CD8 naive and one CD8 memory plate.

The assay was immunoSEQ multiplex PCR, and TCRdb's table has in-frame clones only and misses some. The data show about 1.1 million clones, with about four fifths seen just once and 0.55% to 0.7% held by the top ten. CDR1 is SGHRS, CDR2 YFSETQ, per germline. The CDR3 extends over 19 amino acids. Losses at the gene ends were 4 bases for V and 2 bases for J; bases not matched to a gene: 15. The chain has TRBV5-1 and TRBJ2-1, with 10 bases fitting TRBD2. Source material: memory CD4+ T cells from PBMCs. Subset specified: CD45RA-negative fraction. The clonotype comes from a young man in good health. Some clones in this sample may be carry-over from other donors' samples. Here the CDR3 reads CASSPGTPGAGGPYNEQFF. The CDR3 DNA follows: TGCGCCAGCAGCCCCGGTACCCCCGGAGCGGGAGGGCCCTACAATGAGCAGTTCTTC.